This T cell receptor beta chain is drawn from a study of regulatory T cells in long-lasting Graves disease. This clonotype was counted only a few times. Time point in this sample: persistent/refractory GD, antithyroid drugs over 5 years with positive TRAb. PBMC-extracted RNA yielded the TCR library. Library construction for TCR beta used iRepertoire HTBI primers and Arm-PCR of CDR3 regions. TCRdb re-called the multiplex PCR reads through MiXCR, storing one row per CDR3 protein. The profile shows hundreds of thousands of distinct CDR3 sequences, roughly 20% of them singletons. This receptor was taken from a female donor with Graves disease. The sequenced sample was peripheral blood mononuclear cells (PBMCs), obtained when the disease was refractory, from a patient treated with antithyroid drugs.

The CDR3 loop is CSARPGTGYTGELFF. In DNA, the CDR3 is TGCAGTGCTCGTCCCGGGACAGGATACACCGGGGAGCTGTTTTTT. The chain carries TRBV20-1 and TRBJ2-2, with TRBD1 matching over 8 bases. The CDR3 is 15 residues long. Germline CDR1 DFQATT, CDR2 SNEGSKA (reference sequence). The J segment lost 3 bases and the V segment lost 5 bases, leaving 8 bases of the junction unmatched.